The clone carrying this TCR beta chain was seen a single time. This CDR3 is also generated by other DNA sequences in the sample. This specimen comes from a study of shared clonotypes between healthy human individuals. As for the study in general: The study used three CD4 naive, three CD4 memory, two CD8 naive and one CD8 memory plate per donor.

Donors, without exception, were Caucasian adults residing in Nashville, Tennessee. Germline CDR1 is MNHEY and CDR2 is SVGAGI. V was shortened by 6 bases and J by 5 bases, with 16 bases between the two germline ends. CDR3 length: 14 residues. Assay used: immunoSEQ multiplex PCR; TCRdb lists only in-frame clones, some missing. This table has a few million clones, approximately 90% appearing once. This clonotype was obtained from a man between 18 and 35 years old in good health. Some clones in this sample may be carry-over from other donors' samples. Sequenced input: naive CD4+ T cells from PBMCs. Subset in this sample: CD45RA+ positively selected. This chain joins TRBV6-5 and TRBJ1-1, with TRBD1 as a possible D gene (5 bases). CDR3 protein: CASSPDRKRTEAFF. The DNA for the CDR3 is TGTGCCAGCAGCCCTGACAGAAAGAGAACTGAAGCTTTCTTT.